This TCR beta chain was identified during a study of shared clonotypes between healthy human individuals. Study information: Donors had three CD4 naive, three CD4 memory, two CD8 naive and one CD8 memory plate apiece.

As defined, naive CD8 cells were CD45RO-negative and positively selected for CCR7, with terminally differentiated effector memory CD45RA+ cells excluded. Free of recent acute infections or vaccinations, the donors were healthy HIV-negative adults. Note on this clone: The antigen is undetermined.

This table comes from immunoSEQ multiplex PCR, and its TCRdb copy is limited to in-frame clones, with some not included. The sample lists over 2,000,000 clones; about 94% were seen once. Regarding the study as a whole: Shared clonotypes across all four donors exceeded non-shared ones in generation probability.

The CDR3 loop spans 16 amino acids. The V gene lost 1 base and the J gene lost 0 bases, with 7 bases spanning the gap. The germline gives CDR1 SEHNR, CDR2 FQNEAQ (reference sequence). Material: naive CD8+ T cells from PBMCs. The chain combines TRBV7-9 with TRBJ2-6, with unresolved D. The receptor was derived from a man aged 18 to 30 in good health. Some clones in this sample may be carry-over from other donors' samples. This CDR3 is CASSLGPYSGANVLTF. As DNA, the CDR3 is TGTGCCAGCAGCTTAGGACCTTACTCTGGGGCCAACGTCCTGACTTTC.